The clone carrying this T cell receptor beta chain was recorded at least ten times. Its antigen is undetermined. The source of the sample is a study of human T cells and chemical hapten exposure. Overall study context: In the sensitization step, 2% DPC was placed on 2 cm by 2 cm of upper inner arm skin. Study conclusions and caveats: Donors, who had alopecia, may show an immune response that differs from healthy people's.

Stated time point: patch test 1, 2 weeks after DPC sensitization. Stated treatment: therapeutic diphenylcyclopropenone sensitization with weekly scalp DPC. Those who donated were patients with alopecia, 18 to 70 years of age, and suitable for DPC. MiXCR, applied by TCRdb to the RACE reads, yields one record per CDR3 protein. Altogether about 380,000 distinct CDR3 sequences are present, roughly 4.8% being singletons, with the ten largest covering 2% to 2.5%. From germline, CDR1 is ENHRY and CDR2 SYGVKD. V dropped 4 bases and J dropped 0 bases, with 7 bases sitting between them. This CDR3 has 14 residues.

Sequenced here: whole blood, sampled in connection with sensitization to the hapten diphenylcyclopropenone (DPC). This rearrangement joins TRBV10-3 to TRBJ2-1; D gene ambiguous. The TCR originated in a woman aged 45-65 years with alopecia areata. Some clones in this sample may be carry-over from other donors' samples. The CDR3 nucleotides read TGTGCCATCAGTGGACATCACTCCTACAATGAGCAGTTCTTC. Protein sequence: CAISGHHSYNEQFF.